The sequence of this TCR beta chain was determined in a study of T cells in Graves' hyperthyroidism and ophthalmopathy. About the study: Once the initial diagnosis was made, peripheral blood was obtained before any treatment.

For the diagnoses, clinical symptoms, serum thyroxine and TRAb, thyroid ultrasound and orbital computed tomography were used. Study-wide results and caveats: Most thyroid clonotypes with frequency above 0.001 were detected in blood. A model using 13 V-J features told ophthalmopathy apart from stable hyperthyroidism.

Amplified TCR beta CDR3 regions came from RNA transcripts. Initially, a first-round RT-PCR of the TCR CDR3 employed the HTBI primer set. From the multiplex PCR reads, TCRdb called clonotypes with MiXCR, one entry per CDR3 protein. The sample carries fewer than 650,000 distinct CDR3 sequences, about 14% recorded once. This clonotype was seen repeatedly, ten times or more. No antigen is known for it. The receptor was derived from a woman aged 25 to 45 with Graves' hyperthyroidism that later progressed to Graves' ophthalmopathy. The sample taken for sequencing was blood.

The DNA for the CDR3 is TGCAGCGTCGAGAGTAACTATGGCTACACCTTC. Translation gives CSVESNYGYTF. The chain recombines TRBV29-1 with TRBJ1-2; no clear D gene. Trimming left V 6 bases short and J 1 base short, with 6 bases between. The V gene's germline CDR1 is SQVTM and CDR2 ANQGSEA. The CDR3 contains 11 residues.